This T cell receptor beta chain was captured in a study of blood T cell repertoires in COVID-19. Study as a whole: Samples representing acute and convalescent COVID-19 were sourced from the United States, Italy and Spain. T cells, B-cell-depleted T cells, or PBMCs provided the cDNA or gDNA that served as material.

In the authors' methods: It was from reference gene primer amplification that nucleated cell counts were estimated. This table comes from immunoSEQ multiplex PCR, and its TCRdb copy is limited to in-frame clones, with some not included. For V, J and clone size, that table is used; D and trimming come from the DNA. Of around 250,000 clones detected, about 83% appear once; the ten largest clones hold 5.7%. CDR3 length: 14 residues. Germline CDR1 and CDR2: MNHNY and SVGAGI (reference sequence). The V segment lost 6 bases and the J segment 5 bases; nucleotides outside the gene matches: 5. The chain employs TRBV6-6 and TRBJ2-1, with 9 bases fitting TRBD2. The origin of this receptor is a man older than 75 with acute or convalescent COVID-19. The specimen was peripheral blood. The CDR3 nucleotides read TGTGCCAGCAGCCGTAGCGGGGGAAACAATGAGCAGTTCTTC. Protein: CASSRSGGNNEQFF.